This TCR beta chain was sequenced in a study of cytomegalovirus exposure and HLA in healthy donors. Whole-study findings and limits: In an earlier analysis, most TCR beta V segments were productive about 87% or about 30% of the time.

CDR3 length: 18 residues. 60 Vbeta and 13 Jbeta primers were used in PCR. Generated by immunoSEQ multiplex PCR, the TCRdb table keeps only in-frame clones and is missing some. The sample has roughly 120,000 clones, 65% to 85% seen once; the top ten hold 0.2% to 0.25%. Of note for this clone: Its antigen is not identified.

The clonotype comes from a man in his forties or fifties in good health and CMV-seronegative. What was sequenced was PBMCs. V and J are TRBV12-2 and TRBJ2-3; TRBD2, the table's D call, lacks a check against the DNA. TRBV12-2 is recorded as a pseudogene. The CDR3 protein is CASRPGGAGRLSTDTQYF. The DNA of the CDR3 is TGTGCAAGTCGGCCTGGGGGGGCGGGAAGGTTGAGCACAGATACGCAGTATTTT.